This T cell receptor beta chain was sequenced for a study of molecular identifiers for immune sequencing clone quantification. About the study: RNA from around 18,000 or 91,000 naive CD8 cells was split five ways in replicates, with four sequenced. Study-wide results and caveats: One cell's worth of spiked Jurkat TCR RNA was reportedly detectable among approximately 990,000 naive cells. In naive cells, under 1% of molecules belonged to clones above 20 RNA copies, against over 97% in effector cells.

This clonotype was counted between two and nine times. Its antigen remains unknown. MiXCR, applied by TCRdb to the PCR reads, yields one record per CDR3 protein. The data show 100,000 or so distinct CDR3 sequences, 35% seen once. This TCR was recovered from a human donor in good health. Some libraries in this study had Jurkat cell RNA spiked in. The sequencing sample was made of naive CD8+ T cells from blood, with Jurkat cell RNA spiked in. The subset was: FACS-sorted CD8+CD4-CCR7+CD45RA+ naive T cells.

The CDR3 bases are TGCGCCAGCAGCCCGGCGGGGGGCCCCTACGAGCAGTACTTC. Protein product: CASSPAGGPYEQYF. J is TRBJ2-7 and V is TRBV5-1; 8 nucleotides match TRBD2. Germline CDR1 is SGHRS and CDR2 is YFSETQ. Trimming removed 4 bases from V and 2 bases from J; junction bases left unmatched: 5. The CDR3 is 14 amino acids.